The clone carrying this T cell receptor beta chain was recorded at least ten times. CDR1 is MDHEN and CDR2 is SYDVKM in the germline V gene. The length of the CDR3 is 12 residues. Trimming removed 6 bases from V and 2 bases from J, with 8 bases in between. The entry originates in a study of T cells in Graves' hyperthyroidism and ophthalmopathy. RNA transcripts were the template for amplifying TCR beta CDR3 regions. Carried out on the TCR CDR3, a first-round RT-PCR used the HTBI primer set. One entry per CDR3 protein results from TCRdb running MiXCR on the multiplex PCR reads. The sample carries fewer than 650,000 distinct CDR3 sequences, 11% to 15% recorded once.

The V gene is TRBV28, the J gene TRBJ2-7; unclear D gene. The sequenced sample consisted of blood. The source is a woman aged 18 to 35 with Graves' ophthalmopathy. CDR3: CASSTLTYEQYF. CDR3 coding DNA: TGTGCCAGCAGCACTCTAACCTACGAGCAGTACTTC.